This T cell receptor (beta chain) was recorded in a study of long-term antiretroviral therapy in people with HIV. Study-level background: Samples collected earliest predate the 2015 immediate-ART recommendation by about a decade.

Looked up from germline, CDR1 is MNHNY and CDR2 is SVGAGI (reference sequence). The CDR3 runs 14 residues. The V end lost 6 bases, the J end lost 3 bases, and 12 bases lay between the germline ends. Each donor had at least one pre-ART and at least two post-ART PBMC samples. Samples were assayed with immunoSEQ v3.0 at survey level. The data were produced by immunoSEQ multiplex PCR, yet TCRdb's version contains in-frame clones alone and is incomplete. Of around 13,000 clones listed, around 80% are singletons. Sequencing used unsorted PBMCs, obtained 0.4 years after starting antiretroviral therapy. The clonotype originates from a man between 25 and 39 years old with HIV. This chain links TRBV6-6 with TRBJ1-5; a weak D match, TRBD1 (6 bases). The CDR3 loop reads CASSTGLDNQPQHF. CDR3 in DNA: TGTGCCAGCAGCACAGGGTTGGACAATCAGCCCCAGCATTTT.